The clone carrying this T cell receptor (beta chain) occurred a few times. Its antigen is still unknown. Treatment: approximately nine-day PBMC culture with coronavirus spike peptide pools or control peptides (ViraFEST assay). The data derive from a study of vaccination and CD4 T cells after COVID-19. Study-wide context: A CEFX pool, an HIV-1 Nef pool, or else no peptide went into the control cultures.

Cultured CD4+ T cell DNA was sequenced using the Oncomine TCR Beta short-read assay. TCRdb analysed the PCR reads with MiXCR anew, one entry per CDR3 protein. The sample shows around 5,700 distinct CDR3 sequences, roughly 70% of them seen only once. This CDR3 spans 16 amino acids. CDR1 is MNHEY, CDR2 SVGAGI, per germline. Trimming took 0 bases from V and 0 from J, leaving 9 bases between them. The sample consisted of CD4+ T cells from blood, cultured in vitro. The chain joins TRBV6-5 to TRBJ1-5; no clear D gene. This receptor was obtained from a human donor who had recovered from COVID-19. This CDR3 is CASSYSRSDSNQPQHF. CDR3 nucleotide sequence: TGTGCCAGCAGTTACTCGAGGTCGGATAGCAATCAGCCCCAGCATTTT.